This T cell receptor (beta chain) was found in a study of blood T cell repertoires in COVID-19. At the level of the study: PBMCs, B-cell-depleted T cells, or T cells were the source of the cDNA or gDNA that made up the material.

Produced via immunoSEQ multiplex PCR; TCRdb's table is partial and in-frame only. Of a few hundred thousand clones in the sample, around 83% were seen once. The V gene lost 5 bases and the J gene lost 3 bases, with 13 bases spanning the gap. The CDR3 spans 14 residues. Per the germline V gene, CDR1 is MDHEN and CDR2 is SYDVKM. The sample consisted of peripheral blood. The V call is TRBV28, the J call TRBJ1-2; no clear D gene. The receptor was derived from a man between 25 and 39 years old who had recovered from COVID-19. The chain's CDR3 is CASSKMRPDYGYTF. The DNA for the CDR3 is TGTGCCAGCAGTAAAATGAGGCCGGACTATGGCTACACCTTC.